This T cell receptor beta chain was recovered during a study of cytomegalovirus exposure and HLA in healthy donors (dated by TCRdb to 2016 to 2017). The study in broad terms: An earlier analysis of roughly 610 of the donors reported approximately 300 Gb of sequence data and 95 million to 130 million unique TCR beta sequences obtained from some 200 million T cells. Approximately 300 gigabases of sequencing data and around 90 million unique TCR sequences made up an early release that covered 500 to 700 HLA-typed donors. Of the roughly 410 genotyped donors, approximately 81% were placed in the genetic ancestry cluster associated with self-reported Caucasian donors. The aim of the study was to test whether cataloging public T cell receptors could identify signatures of past pathogen exposure. Using immunosequencing, the study profiled T cell repertoires from 640 or so subjects and related those repertoires to cytomegalovirus serostatus. In addition to the first cohort of several hundred subjects, a separate validation cohort of some 120 different subjects was used. To predict cytomegalovirus infection status, the study combined high-throughput TCR immunosequencing, statistical association of individual TCRs with disease status, and machine learning. A later analysis re-analyzed previously published TCR beta repertoires from 660 or so donors and added high-resolution HLA genotyping to study TCR occurrence patterns. Rather than drawing on any new phenotypic data, the later analysis identified candidate immune exposures from TCR beta sequences and the way those sequences occurred across donors. An earlier analysis of 587 of the donors used high-throughput TCR beta sequencing to judge whether each TCR beta V gene segment behaved as functional or pseudogenic. Donor age, sex, ethnicity and CMV serostatus were compiled together with the repertoire data. A later genetic analysis took genome-wide SNP genotypes for about 55% of the 666 donors and used that subset as a discovery cohort. All discovery cohort repertoires had been generated on a single sequencing platform. Both class I and class II loci were covered by HLA typing, at four-digit resolution. Typing coverage varied by locus: roughly 620-640 donors for A, B, C, DRB1 and DQB1; around 560 for DQA1; about 590 for DPA1; 450 to 480 for DPB1. Four to six DR-DQ haplotypes were handled as single units for association and clustering, since linkage in the cohort was strong. On average, 235,054 unique TCR beta nucleotide sequences were sequenced per donor among a few hundred genotyped donors of the cohort, with around 19% of those sequences being non-productive. Overall results and qualifications from the work: This cohort had only TCR beta chains sequenced, and the lack of alpha or paired-chain data limited which features could be detected. In a later genetic analysis, a missense DCLRE1C variant was associated with V-gene and J-gene trimming of TCR beta chains, and the association was replicated in an independent cohort. In an earlier analysis of about 550 of the donors, most TCR beta V segments were observed in productive rearrangements about 90% or about 30% of the time, broadly matching IMGT annotations. In both the original and validation cohorts, the classifier was reported to diagnose cytomegalovirus status with high specificity and sensitivity. The authors suggested that the approach could potentially be generalized to other disease states and immunological phenotypes. Linkage disequilibrium might explain the correlated functional status among segregating V segments, but an unknown experimental factor could not be excluded. Some IMGT-functional V segments, including TRBV6-2 and TRBV6-3, could not be told apart with the 87-base-pair reads, so those segments were excluded. Because HLA typing was unavailable for some donors at each locus, only the typed subset was used in association tests. A later analysis found that most CMV-associated TCR beta chains appeared HLA-restricted, with HLA associations seemingly driven largely by CMV exposure. Strong co-occurrence of HLA alleles, especially DR and DQ, made assigning TCR associations to individual alleles difficult. A further reported finding was that TCR beta sequences accurately predicted the HLA-A and HLA-B alleles for most subjects in the first cohort. In a later analysis, HLA-associated TCR beta chains showed more clonal expansion and lower generation probabilities than non-associated chains that were equally common. For the cohort, immune exposure information was limited to CMV serostatus. A later analysis reported that several top co-occurrence clusters appeared linked to parvovirus B19, influenza, CMV and Epstein-Barr virus. While some public TCRs were present in many individuals, most TCR sequences turned up only very rarely across donors. A later analysis associated about 18,000 TCR beta sequences with specific HLA alleles at a false discovery rate of 0.05. Compared with the approximately 700-donor mean, donors in an Asian-associated ancestry cluster had fewer N-insertions in productive TCRs, according to a later genetic analysis. The sequencing pipeline was judged likely to have produced a cluster of highly shared sequence variants as a technical artifact. The presence/absence analyses assumed that sequencing depth was roughly uniform across donors, and that assumption may not be true. Three of the identified cytomegalovirus-associated TCR beta chains were confirmed in vitro to be specific for cytomegalovirus antigens. The study listed 150 to 200 TCR beta chains as associated with cytomegalovirus. Seventeen rarely observed V segments, including chromosome 9 orphons, were excluded from the earlier analysis of a few hundred of the donors because counts were too low. In a later analysis, TCR association rates were found to vary across HLA loci, with the most associated TCRs seen for DRB1 alleles and the fewest for HLA-C alleles.

From the germline V gene, CDR1 is SQVTM and CDR2 is ANQGSEA. V trim: 4 bases; J trim: 7 bases; unmatched bases: 9. The CDR3 starts with the cysteine, ends with the phenylalanine, and has 14 residues. Only the CDR3 DNA is retained, 42 bases long and in frame from the first base. The method was the immunoSEQ multiplex PCR assay. For the multiplex PCR, a mixture combining 60 forward primers for TCR Vbeta segments and 13 reverse primers for TCR Jbeta segments was used. A multiplex PCR assay on genomic DNA amplified the CDR3 region of rearranged TCR beta genes. The amplified TCR beta libraries were sequenced on the Illumina HiSeq System as 87-base-pair reads. The original pipeline was this. A later analysis tallied around 82 million unique TCR beta chains across the approximately 670 repertoires, and approximately 12 million of those chains were shared by two or more donors. To remove PCR and sequencing errors, raw reads were error-corrected and collapsed into unique sequences using a nearest-neighbor algorithm that merged closely related sequences. To assign V, D and J gene segments, CDR3 sequences were aligned to IMGT reference sequences. Each retained sequence needed at least a six-nucleotide match to both a V gene segment and a J gene segment. Rearrangements were called productive when the CDR3 lacked stop codons and stayed in frame with V and J; all others were non-productive. Following IMGT convention, CDR3 was defined as the stretch from the second conserved V-encoded cysteine to the conserved J-encoded phenylalanine. In an earlier analysis of around 640 of the donors, sequences lacking an unambiguous match to a single V gene segment were excluded. An earlier analysis of 587 of the donors called V segments functional above 56.7% productive rearrangements and segregating when the between-donor standard deviation exceeded 5%. A statistical classification framework was built to diagnose cytomegalovirus status from the catalog of TCR beta chain sequences. A later analysis assigned V and J genes by comparing TCR nucleotide sequences with IMGT/GENE-DB human TR gene sequences. A later analysis assigned CDR3 sequences and most-parsimonious VDJ recombination scenarios with the TCRdist pipeline. In a later analysis, each TCR beta chain was defined by its CDR3 amino acid sequence together with its V-gene family, and reads lacking a unique V-gene family were excluded. A later analysis removed roughly 590 highly shared, low-generation-probability nucleotide sequences to deal with suspected cross-contamination and a sequencing artifact. A later analysis calculated a clonal expansion index for each public chain from normalized within-repertoire ranks of inferred template counts. In a later analysis, generation probabilities were computed with a VDJ recombination model fitted to out-of-frame rearrangements, and the resulting probabilities were checked against IGoR. A later analysis scored TCR-TCR, TCR-HLA and TCR-CMV co-occurrence with hypergeometric tests, applying a repertoire-size bias correction to TCR pairs. False discovery rates were estimated in a later analysis by permuting HLA or CMV assignments 20 times. In a later analysis, co-occurring TCRs were grouped using DBSCAN, with TCRdist sequence similarity added in when clustering inside HLA-allele-positive subsets. Co-occurrence clustering excluded repertoires with fewer than 30,000 or more than 120,000 public chains, plus five with anomalous nucleotide sharing. Sourced from immuneACCESS, this table was stored by TCRdb with only in-frame sequences that have V and J called. A share of the clones is absent; for the studies checked, an unresolved V gene accounts for under half, and the remainder has no known explanation. Clone size and the V and J calls come from that table; the DNA yielded D and trimming. For this sample the table gives 180,000 or so clones, of which 62% were detected only once. Jointly, the top ten make up 2.5% to 3% of the sample.

This clone was seen only a few times. Its cognate antigen has yet to be identified. No quality values exist for individual bases; no much larger clone is one base distant. In total, roughly 710 healthy bone marrow donors made up the cohort. At the time of sampling, every cohort member was nominally healthy, though immune exposures that went unrecorded were likely present. The donor tested CMV seronegative and was one of the 352 seronegative cohort members. Every donor gave a peripheral blood sample, and the peripheral blood mononuclear cells from that sample were used for TCR beta sequencing. Genomic DNA extraction from the blood cell samples was performed with the Qiagen DNeasy Blood Extraction Kit.

The specimen was PBMCs. The V and J segments used are TRBV29-1 and TRBJ1-4, with 7 central nucleotides matching TRBD1. The sequence derives from a man aged 35-49 years in good health and CMV-seronegative. Read as DNA, the sequence is TGCAGCGTTGGGACCGGGACAGAGGGTGAAAAACTGTTTTTT. Its amino acids are CSVGTGTEGEKLFF. The entire variable domain, with the stretches around the CDR3 drawn from the reference TRBV29-1 and TRBJ1-4 proteins, is SAVISQKPSRDICQRGTSLTIQCQVDSQVTMMFWYRQQPGQSLTLIATANQGSEATYESGFVIDKFPISRPNLTFSTLTVSNMSPEDSSIYLCSVGTGTEGEKLFFGSGTQLSVL.